This T cell receptor beta chain was identified during a study of graft-versus-host responses after intestinal transplantation. The CDR3 contains 15 residues. V lost 5 bases and J lost 4; bases outside the gene matches: 5. Germline V gene lookup returns CDR1 SGHVS and CDR2 FQNEAQ. Comment on this clone: What it binds is not known.

The table came from immunoSEQ multiplex PCR; TCRdb's copy has only in-frame clones and leaves some out. Of approximately 90,000 clones in the sample, around 90% were seen once. The chain has TRBV7-8 and TRBJ2-3; 11 nucleotides match TRBD2. The TCR comes from a human donor who was the organ donor for an intestinal transplant. Sequencing was performed on unstimulated CD8+ T cells sorted from spleen or lymph node cells, taken before transplant. The CDR3 DNA reads as TGTGCCAGCAGCCCTACTAGCGGGGGCCCAGATACGCAGTATTTT. Its protein is CASSPTSGGPDTQYF.